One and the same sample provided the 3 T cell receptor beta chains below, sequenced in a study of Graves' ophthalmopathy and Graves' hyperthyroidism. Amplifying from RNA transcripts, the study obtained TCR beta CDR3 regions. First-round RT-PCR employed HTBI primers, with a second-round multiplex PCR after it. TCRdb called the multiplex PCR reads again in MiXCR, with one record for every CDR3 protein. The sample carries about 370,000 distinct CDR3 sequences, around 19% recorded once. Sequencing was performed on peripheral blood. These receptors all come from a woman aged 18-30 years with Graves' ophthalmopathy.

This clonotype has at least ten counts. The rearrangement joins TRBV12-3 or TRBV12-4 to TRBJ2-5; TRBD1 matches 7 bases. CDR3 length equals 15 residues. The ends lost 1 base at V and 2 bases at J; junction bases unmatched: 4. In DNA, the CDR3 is TGTGCCAGCAGTTTAGGGGGGACAGCTCAAGAGACCCAGTACTTC. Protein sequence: CASSLGGTAQETQYF.

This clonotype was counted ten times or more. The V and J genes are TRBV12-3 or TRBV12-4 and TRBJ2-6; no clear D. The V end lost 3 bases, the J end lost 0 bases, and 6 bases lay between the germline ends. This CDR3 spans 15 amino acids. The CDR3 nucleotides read TGTGCCAGCAGTTTCAGAGGCTCTGGGGCCAACGTCCTGACTTTC. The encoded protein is CASSFRGSGANVLTF.

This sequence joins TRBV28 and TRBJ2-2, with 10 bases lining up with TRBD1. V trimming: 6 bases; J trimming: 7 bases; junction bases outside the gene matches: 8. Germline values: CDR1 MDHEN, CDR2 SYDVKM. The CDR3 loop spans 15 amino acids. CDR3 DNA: TGTGCCAGCAGACCCGGACAGGGGGATGGCGGGGAGCTGTTTTTT. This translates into CASRPGQGDGGELFF.